This T cell receptor (beta chain) derives from a study of T cell responses to AZD1222 COVID-19 vaccine. The CDR3 extends over 15 amino acids. Germline CDR1 MNHEY, CDR2 SVGAGI. The J segment lost 5 bases and the V segment lost 6 bases, leaving 9 bases of the junction unmatched. This table comes from immunoSEQ multiplex PCR, and its TCRdb copy is limited to in-frame clones, with some not included. The table has about 150,000 clones, roughly nine tenths seen once; the top ten hold approximately 3.1%. General observations from the study: The donors showed a predominance of white British ancestry and of females, with possible underestimation of clonal diversity.

A note on this clone: Its antigen is currently unknown.

The chain carries TRBV6-5 and TRBJ2-7; TRBD1 matches at 11 bases. This TCR was sampled from an adult in good health. Material: peripheral blood, obtained on day 0 of AZD1222 vaccination. The CDR3 bases are TGTGCCAGCAGGACCCGGGACAGGGGGTTCGACGAGCAGTACTTC. Translation: CASRTRDRGFDEQYF.